What follows are 25 T cell receptor beta chains derived from one specimen sequenced in a study of OX40 agonist ivuxolimab in advanced cancers. Profiled with immunoSEQ multiplex PCR; TCRdb holds only in-frame clones, not every one. The sample yields around 81,000 clones, about 86% seen once. The source material was CD4+ or CD8+ T cells sorted from blood, sampled in a trial of the OX40 agonist ivuxolimab. Every receptor here comes from an adult with an advanced solid tumor such as melanoma, head and neck, liver or kidney cancer.

The chain joins TRBV6-5 to TRBJ2-7; 14 nucleotides match TRBD2. Germline loops: CDR1 MNHEY, CDR2 SVGAGI. With V trimmed by 4 bases and J by 9 bases, 5 bases remained unmatched. The CDR3 contains 14 residues. The CDR3: CASSSTSGRAAQYF. The DNA for the CDR3 is TGTGCCAGCAGTTCGACTAGCGGGAGGGCGGCGCAGTACTTC.

Notes on this clone: Additional DNA sequences in this sample encode the identical CDR3. The chain combines TRBV14 with TRBJ1-1; D not certain. The CDR3 length is 13 residues. The V and J ends lost 1 base and 4 bases respectively, with 7 bases between them. Germline V gene lookup returns CDR1 SGHDN and CDR2 FVKESK. CDR3 region: CASSQGVTTEAFF. DNA of the CDR3: TGTGCCAGCAGCCAAGGGGTGACCACTGAAGCTTTCTTT.

The rearrangement joins TRBV4-3 to TRBJ1-3; no reliable D call. The CDR3 has 16 residues. Trimming removed 0 bases from V and 0 bases from J, with 9 bases in between. CDR1 and CDR2 from the germline V gene are LGHNA and YSLEER. In nucleotides, the CDR3 is TGCGCCAGCAGCCAAGATTTGGCCAGCTCTGGAAACACCATATATTTT. The encoded protein is CASSQDLASSGNTIYF.

The chain recombines TRBV7-9 with TRBJ1-1; TRBD1 aligns across 7 bases. There are 13 residues in the CDR3. The germline CDR1 and CDR2 sequences are SEHNR and FQNEAQ (reference sequence). The V and J ends lost 2 bases and 3 bases, in that order; junction bases with no gene match: 0. The CDR3 region is CASSLQGDTEAFF. DNA of the CDR3: TGTGCCAGCAGCTTACAGGGGGACACTGAAGCTTTCTTT. The full variable domain, its missing parts supplied by reference TRBV7-9 and TRBJ1-1, is DTGVSQNPRHKITKRGQNVTFRCDPISEHNRLYWYRQTLGQGPEFLTYFQNEAQLEKSRLLSDRFSAERPKGSFSTLEIQRTEQGDSAMYLCASSLQGDTEAFFGQGTRLTVV.

This sequence joins TRBV19 and TRBJ2-4, with 7 bases identical to TRBD2. Germline V gives CDR1 LNHDA, CDR2 SQIVND (reference sequence). The CDR3 runs to 17 residues. With V trimmed by 2 bases and J by 8 bases, 15 bases remained unmatched. CDR3 nucleotides: TGTGCCAGTAGTATAATTCGGCTTCGGGGGGAGGCGCACATTCAGTACTTC. Translating it yields CASSIIRLRGEAHIQYF.

The chain recombines TRBV7-9 with TRBJ2-2; TRBD1 agrees at 8 bases. This CDR3 region has 15 residues. After removal of 5 bases from V and 3 bases from J, the junction contained 5 bases not matched to a gene. CDR1 and CDR2 (germline): SEHNR, FQNEAQ (reference sequence). As DNA, the CDR3 is TGTGCCAGCAGCCGACAGGGGCCCTACACCGGGGAGCTGTTTTTT. This sequence encodes CASSRQGPYTGELFF.

A single count supports this clone. The chain has TRBV4-1 and TRBJ1-2; D may be TRBD1 (5 bases). The CDR3 covers 14 residues. V gave up 7 bases and J gave up 4 bases, with 16 bases separating them. Germline values: CDR1 MGHRA, CDR2 YSYEKL. The CDR3 sequence is CASTNEGSFYGYTF. The CDR3 DNA is TGCGCCAGCACAAACGAGGGGTCTTTCTATGGCTACACCTTC.

A single count supports this clone. The chain recombines TRBV7-6 with TRBJ2-5; 8 bases match TRBD2. Germline-derived CDR1 and CDR2 are SGHVS and FNYEAQ. This CDR3 contains 15 residues. J gave up 4 bases and V 5 bases, and 9 bases lay outside the gene matches. This chain's CDR3 is CASSLGTSLGETQYF. The CDR3 nucleotides read TGTGCCAGCAGCCTCGGGACTAGTCTCGGAGAGACCCAGTACTTC.

The chain has TRBV28 and TRBJ1-2; D unresolved. V was cut by 5 bases and J by 3 bases, with 22 bases left in between. The germline CDR1 and CDR2 sequences are MDHEN and SYDVKM. CDR3 length: 17 residues. The CDR3: CASSDLRTRYRDYGYTF. The DNA for the CDR3 is TGTGCCAGCAGTGACCTTCGGACCAGGTATCGGGACTATGGCTACACCTTC.

This clone has only one observation. The rearrangement joins TRBV30 to TRBJ1-6; TRBD1 matches 11 bases. CDR3 size: 18 residues. V lost 3 bases and J lost 4; bases outside the gene matches: 11. Germline lookup yields CDR1 GTSNPN and CDR2 SVGIG (reference sequence). CDR3 DNA: TGTGCCTGGAGAGGACAGGGGGCAATTATTTTATATAATTCACCCCTCCACTTT. Protein sequence: CAWRGQGAIILYNSPLHF.

This chain links TRBV4-3 with TRBJ1-6; a possible D gene is TRBD1 (6 bases). The germline CDR1 and CDR2 sequences are LGHNA and YSLEER. The CDR3 consists of 15 residues. V lost 1 base and J lost 3, with 7 bases in between. CDR3 amino acids: CASSQGDNYNSPLHF. In nucleotides, the CDR3 is TGCGCCAGCAGCCAAGGGGACAACTATAATTCACCCCTCCACTTT.

The gene calls are TRBV9 and TRBJ2-7, with D tentatively TRBD2 (6 bases). Germline V lookup: CDR1 SGDLS, CDR2 YYNGEE. The CDR3 is 16 amino acids. Trimming took off 3 bases at V and 4 bases at J, with 20 bases between the two ends. CDR3: CASSGALEGKVYEQYF. In DNA form, the CDR3 reads TGTGCCAGCAGCGGGGCCCTGGAGGGAAAAGTGTACGAGCAGTACTTC.

This chain uses TRBV28 with TRBJ2-7; D perhaps matches TRBD1 (6 bases). Trimming cost V 10 bases and J 2 bases, with 9 bases left between them. The germline V gene has CDR1 MDHEN and CDR2 SYDVKM. There are 11 residues in the CDR3. CDR3 amino acids: CAIAGAYEQYF. CDR3 DNA sequence: TGTGCCATTGCAGGGGCCTACGAGCAGTACTTC.

This rearrangement joins TRBV18 to TRBJ2-2, with D possibly TRBD2 on 5 matching bases. This CDR3 spans 16 amino acids. CDR1 and CDR2 (germline): KGHSH, LQKENI. With 6 bases removed from V and 0 bases from J, the gap between germline ends came to 14 bases. CDR3 nucleotides: TGTGCCAGCTCTCCAGTAGAGGAGGCGAACACCGGGGAGCTGTTTTTT. Translated: CASSPVEEANTGELFF. Supplemented by reference TRBV18 and TRBJ2-2, the full variable domain reads NAGVMQNPRHLVRRRGQEARLRCSPMKGHSHVYWYRQLPEEGLKFMVYLQKENIIDESGMPKERFSAEFPKEGPSILRIQQVVRGDSAAYFCASSPVEEANTGELFFGEGSRLTVL.

This clone was counted once. V gene TRBV11-3 combines with J gene TRBJ2-3; 10 bases fit TRBD2. This CDR3 comprises 14 residues. The J segment lost 5 bases and the V segment lost 1 base, leaving 0 bases of the junction unmatched. CDR1 is SGHNT, CDR2 YENEEA, per germline. The CDR3 bases are TGTGCCAGCAGCTTAGGACTAGCGGGAGATACGCAGTATTTT. Its protein is CASSLGLAGDTQYF.

The rearrangement uses TRBV6-5 and TRBJ2-3; D is perhaps TRBD1 (6 bases). Germline V CDR1 and CDR2: MNHEY, SVGAGI. The CDR3 is 16 amino acids. Trimming took off 0 bases at V and 2 bases at J, with 12 bases between the two ends. Here the CDR3 reads CASSYSTRGLTDTQYF. In DNA, the CDR3 is TGTGCCAGCAGTTACTCGACCAGGGGCCTCACAGATACGCAGTATTTT.

The chain couples TRBV29-1 to TRBJ2-3; D unresolved. The CDR3 runs to 15 residues. Germline assignment: CDR1 SQVTM and CDR2 ANQGSEA. V dropped 8 bases and J dropped 0 bases, with 18 bases sitting between them. The CDR3 DNA sequence: TGCAGCTACGAGAAGGGCTATGGTAGCACAGATACGCAGTATTTT. Protein product: CSYEKGYGSTDTQYF.

The rearrangement joins TRBV2 to TRBJ2-7, with D possibly being TRBD2 (5 bases). V dropped 0 bases and J dropped 3 bases, with 18 bases sitting between them. The CDR3 consists of 17 residues. Germline V gene lookup returns CDR1 SNHLY and CDR2 FYNNEI. The CDR3 DNA sequence: TGTGCCAGCAGTGAAGCGCTTTTCGGGCCGGGAAACTACGAGCAGTACTTC. Residues: CASSEALFGPGNYEQYF.

The gene calls are TRBV10-3 and TRBJ2-5, with 13 nucleotides matching TRBD2. V shed 2 bases and J 1 base; nucleotides not matched to a gene: 4. The CDR3 is 17 residues long. Germline-derived CDR1 and CDR2 are ENHRY and SYGVKD. CDR3 DNA: TGTGCCATCAGTGAGCCTGGACTAGCGGGGGCCCAAGAGACCCAGTACTTC. Translating it yields CAISEPGLAGAQETQYF.

This chain connects TRBV28 to TRBJ1-2, with no clear D. Germline V gives CDR1 MDHEN, CDR2 SYDVKM. This CDR3 is built from 12 residues. V lost 3 bases and J 5 bases, leaving 7 bases between the germline ends. CDR3 in amino acids: CASSLLEYGYTF. The CDR3 DNA is TGTGCCAGCAGTTTGTTAGAGTATGGCTACACCTTC.

The genes are TRBV6-1 and TRBJ1-3; 8 positions match TRBD1. Germline V lookup: CDR1 MNHNS, CDR2 SASEGT. The length of the CDR3 is 16 residues. With 2 bases clipped from V and 4 bases from J, the junction kept 7 bases outside the gene matches. This CDR3 is CASSERVTGAGNTIYF. CDR3 DNA sequence: TGTGCCAGCAGTGAACGGGTGACAGGGGCCGGAAACACCATATATTTT.

The chain carries TRBV21-1 and TRBJ2-5; the D segment call TRBD2 is taken from the table without a DNA check. TRBV21-1 is described as a pseudogene. The CDR3 runs 17 residues. The CDR3 bases are TGTGCCAGCAGCAAACTCGACAACCGACTATACCAAGAGACCCAGTACTTC. Its translation is CASSKLDNRLYQETQYF.

The CDR3 region has the DNA TGTGCCACCAGCCCGGAGTTCAATGAGCAGTTCTTC. It translates to CATSPEFNEQFF. The chain is built from TRBV15 and TRBJ2-1, with D unclear. CDR1 and CDR2 from the germline V gene are LNHNV and YYDKDF (reference sequence). This CDR3 region has 12 residues. Trimming took off 5 bases at V and 6 bases at J, with 8 bases between the two ends.

In regard to this clone: Different DNA sequences within this sample yield the same CDR3. The chain employs TRBV27 and TRBJ1-1, with D possibly matching TRBD1 (6 bases). The CDR3 contains 13 residues. CDR1 and CDR2 from the germline V gene are MNHEY and SMNVEV (reference sequence). V lost 5 bases, J lost 1 base, and 8 bases lay in between. For the CDR3, the DNA is TGTGCCAGCAGTCTGACAGGGAACACTGAAGCTTTCTTT. Translating it yields CASSLTGNTEAFF.

The chain has TRBV7-9 and TRBJ2-5; TRBD1 might be the D (6 bases). The CDR3 is 15 residues long. The germline V and J ends were trimmed by 0 bases and 5 bases, with 13 bases remaining between them. The germline V gene encodes CDR1 SEHNR and CDR2 FQNEAQ (reference sequence). The CDR3 here is CASSLAIGGVETQYF. The CDR3 DNA reads TGTGCCAGCAGCTTAGCGATTGGGGGCGTTGAGACCCAGTACTTC.